The sequence of this TCR beta chain was determined in a study of blood T cell repertoires in COVID-19 (dated by TCRdb to between 2020 and 2021). Context from the whole study: The collaborator samples originated in the United States, Italy and Spain and spanned the acute and convalescent phases of COVID-19. Sample metadata almost always included a de-identified subject ID, COVID-19 status, age in years and sex. The material from the prospective study consisted of cDNA or gDNA derived from T cells, B-cell-depleted T cells, or PBMCs. Subjects who had been exposed to COVID-19, were actively infected with it, or had recovered from it provided the deeply sampled blood TCRbeta repertoires that made up the dataset. The samples were drawn from two sources: the first 160 participants of the ongoing ImmuneRACE study, and 1,200 or so subjects contributed by 6 global collaborators. The repertoires were released in a freely available public database meant as a resource for research on the immune response to SARS-CoV-2. Where available, HLA class I and class II types were obtained from metadata supplied by the sample provider rather than from assay-based typing.

The research as a whole found: How much clinical and demographic metadata was included differed by source and by participant, and the metadata was provided uncurated.

TCRbeta CDR3 regions were amplified from genomic DNA by means of the immunoSEQ Assay, a bias-controlled multiplex PCR. Regarding the original processing steps: Within the assay, amplification of reference gene primers was used to estimate how many nucleated cells each sample contained. To quantify the absolute abundance of each unique TCRbeta CDR3 rearrangement, sequence reads were collapsed and filtered. Productive Simpson clonality was computed per sample as the square root of Simpson's diversity index over productive rearrangements. What TCRdb holds here is the immuneACCESS table cut down to in-frame rearrangements. Part of the clones is not present; checked against another copy, under half of the missing clones reflect an unresolved V gene, and the others are unexplained. V and J calls and clone size are those listed in that table; D and trimming were worked out from the DNA. The table for this sample lists 150,000 to 200,000 clones; approximately 80% of them were counted only once. The top ten hold approximately 12% of the sample.

Participants in the prospective study were aged roughly 18 to 100 years, lived in under 30 United States geographic areas, and enrolled through a virtual design. To assign participants to cohorts, the prospective study relied on clinical history that participants themselves reported in a screening survey and a study questionnaire. Recovered participants in ImmuneRACE Cohort 3 were defined by two consecutive negative NP/OP PCR tests, clearance by a healthcare professional, or resolution of symptoms. Mobile phlebotomists in the prospective study collected whole blood, serum and a nasopharyngeal or oropharyngeal swab from every participant. Prospective study participants could optionally give additional blood draws and questionnaires over an approximately 2-month period. Before DNA extraction, blood samples from the prospective study were shipped at room temperature or frozen. Of note for this clone: The antigen this receptor binds is unknown. Base qualities are not at hand, and no much larger clone is one base apart.

Sequencing input: PBMCs or T cells enriched from blood (not recorded which). The sequence was collected from a woman aged 55 to 70 who had recovered from COVID-19.

The nucleotides read TGTGCCAGCAGTTTATCGGGACAGGGGTATTCACCCCTCCACTTT. This codes for CASSLSGQGYSPLHF. Recombination joined TRBV6-5 with TRBJ1-6; 10 bases in between match TRBD1. V has 4 bases trimmed and J has 8 bases trimmed; junction bases matching no gene number 5. Based on the germline V gene, the CDR1 and CDR2 sequences are MNHEY and SVGAGI. The CDR3 numbers 15 residues from cysteine through phenylalanine. The entry retains the CDR3 DNA only, 45 bases that are in frame from base 1.